These 21 T cell receptor beta chains originate from one sample sequenced in a study of early stage breast cancer tumors. Sequencing was performed with immunoSEQ multiplex PCR; in TCRdb, only in-frame clones are kept and a portion is missing. The sample lists around 48,000 clones; about 89% were seen once. The sequenced sample was blood. These receptors were obtained from a person aged 70 to 85 with breast cancer.

The rearrangement joins TRBV5-1 to TRBJ1-1, with TRBD1 as a possible D gene (5 bases). CDR1 and CDR2 (germline): SGHRS, YFSETQ. This CDR3 comprises 17 residues. Trimming removed 0 bases at V and 4 bases at J, with 19 bases between. In DNA, the CDR3 is TGCGCCAGCAGCTTGGCCGGAGGGGCGACTCTTCCCACTGAAGCTTTCTTT. This gives the protein CASSLAGGATLPTEAFF.

The chain uses TRBV6-1 and TRBJ1-6, with TRBD1 as a possible D gene (5 bases). V lost 8 bases and J lost 10, with 18 bases in between. Looked up from germline, CDR1 is MNHNS and CDR2 is SASEGT. This CDR3 spans 14 amino acids. The CDR3 sequence: CASLRAIGGSPLHF. The CDR3 DNA sequence: TGTGCCAGCTTGCGGGCCATCGGGGGGTCACCCCTCCACTTT.

The J gene is TRBJ2-4, the V gene TRBV20-1; no definite D call. V was shortened by 5 bases and J by 11 bases, with 13 bases between the two germline ends. Germline V gene sequence: CDR1 DFQATT, CDR2 SNEGSKA (reference sequence). The CDR3 runs 11 residues. The CDR3 reads CSASSTPFQYF. The CDR3 DNA reads as TGCAGTGCTTCTAGTACCCCCTTTCAGTACTTC.

This chain joins TRBV7-9 and TRBJ1-5, with 9 bases aligning to TRBD1. The CDR3 covers 14 residues. Germline trimming cut 4 bases from V and 5 bases from J; bases unmatched to any gene: 3. CDR1 and CDR2 (germline): SEHNR, FQNEAQ (reference sequence). CDR3 protein: CASSSGTGHQPQHF. CDR3 bases: TGTGCCAGCAGCTCTGGGACAGGGCATCAGCCCCAGCATTTT.

The V and J genes are TRBV27 and TRBJ2-7; D perhaps matches TRBD1 (5 bases). The V gene's germline CDR1 is MNHEY and CDR2 SMNVEV (reference sequence). V gave up 5 bases and J gave up 7 bases, with 21 bases separating them. The CDR3 covers 15 residues. The DNA of the CDR3 is TGTGCCAGCAGTCCGCGCCCCGGGCTAAAGGGGGAGCAGTACTTC. As protein: CASSPRPGLKGEQYF.

The chain recombines TRBV15 with TRBJ2-2; tentatively, D is TRBD1 (6 bases). Germline V gene sequence: CDR1 LNHNV, CDR2 YYDKDF (reference sequence). The V end was cut by 2 bases, the J end by 7 bases, with 20 bases between. The CDR3 has 17 residues. Here the CDR3 reads CATSRRGGQGRGGELFF. CDR3 coding DNA: TGTGCCACCAGCAGAAGAGGAGGTCAGGGGAGAGGCGGGGAGCTGTTTTTT.

This chain uses TRBV19 with TRBJ2-5; TRBD2 aligns across 8 bases. This CDR3 has 16 residues. V lost 3 bases to trimming and J lost 0 bases; unmatched junction nucleotides: 6. CDR1 is LNHDA and CDR2 is SQIVND in the germline V gene (reference sequence). CDR3 amino acids: CASSMGSGVDQETQYF. The CDR3 DNA is TGTGCCAGTAGTATGGGTAGCGGGGTGGACCAAGAGACCCAGTACTTC.

The J gene is TRBJ2-1, the V gene TRBV5-1, with TRBD1 matching 9 bases. The CDR3 spans 15 residues. Germline V gives CDR1 SGHRS, CDR2 YFSETQ. V shed 4 bases, J shed 6 bases, and the junction held 8 bases outside the gene matches. The CDR3 loop is CASSTSGTGTNEQFF. CDR3 coding DNA: TGCGCCAGCAGCACCTCCGGGACAGGGACCAATGAGCAGTTCTTC.

The genes are TRBV2 and TRBJ1-6, with D tentatively TRBD1 (6 bases). The CDR3 is 15 residues long. The germline V gene has CDR1 SNHLY and CDR2 FYNNEI. Between the trimmed V and J ends, which lost 4 bases and 5 bases, there was a span of 12 bases. Written as DNA, the CDR3 is TGTGCCAGCAGTGGGGGTCGGACAGATAATTCACCCCTCCACTTT. Translated, it gives CASSGGRTDNSPLHF.

The chain employs TRBV11-3 and TRBJ2-6; no definite D call. CDR1 SGHNT and CDR2 YENEEA come from the germline V gene. V shed 5 bases and J shed 1 base, with 6 bases lying between them. The CDR3 consists of 14 residues. This chain's CDR3 is CASSPSSGANVLTF. The CDR3 region has the DNA TGTGCCAGCAGCCCGTCTTCTGGGGCCAACGTCCTGACTTTC.

The V and J genes are TRBV19 and TRBJ1-5, with D perhaps TRBD1 (5 bases). Per germline, CDR1 LNHDA and CDR2 SQIVND (reference sequence). Trimming shortened V by 2 bases and J by 1 base, and 18 bases separated the two germline ends. The CDR3 runs to 18 residues. CDR3: CASSIIPRVQISNQPQHF. The CDR3 DNA is TGTGCCAGTAGTATAATACCCAGGGTACAAATCAGCAATCAGCCCCAGCATTTT.

Only one count was recorded for this clone. J is TRBJ2-5 and V is TRBV19; 7 bases agree with TRBD1. The CDR3 is 13 residues long. Germline V lookup: CDR1 LNHDA, CDR2 SQIVND (reference sequence). The ends lost 6 bases at V and 7 bases at J; junction bases unmatched: 8. CDR3 coding DNA: TGTGCCAGTAGCGGACAGGACGCCGGGACCCAGTACTTC. Translated: CASSGQDAGTQYF.

The rearrangement joins TRBV19 to TRBJ1-2, with 8 positions matching TRBD1. Germline CDR1 reads LNHDA; CDR2 reads SQIVND (reference sequence). There are 14 residues in the CDR3. J was trimmed by 4 bases and V by 2 bases; bases with no gene match: 3. This chain's CDR3 is CASSIQGATYGYTF. Here the CDR3 DNA reads TGTGCCAGTAGTATACAGGGGGCGACCTATGGCTACACCTTC.

This chain uses TRBV29-1 with TRBJ2-5; 9 bases line up with TRBD1. Germline V gene sequence: CDR1 SQVTM, CDR2 ANQGSEA. Trimming took 4 bases from V and 3 from J; bases not matched to a gene: 6. The CDR3 loop spans 14 amino acids. In DNA form, the CDR3 reads TGCAGCGTTGCTATGGGACAGGGAGAAGAGACCCAGTACTTC. This gives the protein CSVAMGQGEETQYF.

This clone was seen just once. Other DNA sequences in this specimen translate into the identical CDR3. The V call is TRBV5-1, the J call TRBJ1-3, with D unclear. The CDR3 is made up of 15 amino acids. Trimming stripped 1 base from V and 0 bases from J, with 8 bases between. The germline CDR1 and CDR2 sequences are SGHRS and YFSETQ. The CDR3 nucleotides read TGCGCCAGCAGCTTGTACGGAGGCTCTGGAAACACCATATATTTT. It codes for CASSLYGGSGNTIYF.

The V and J genes are TRBV2 and TRBJ2-3; D gene unclear. Germline V CDR1 and CDR2: SNHLY, FYNNEI. The V and J ends lost 7 bases and 3 bases respectively, with 14 bases between them. The CDR3 consists of 14 residues. The CDR3 reads CASMLALDTDTQYF. The CDR3 DNA is TGTGCCAGCATGTTAGCCTTGGATACAGATACGCAGTATTTT. Full variable domain (rest looked up from reference TRBV2 and TRBJ2-3): EPEVTQTPSHQVTQMGQEVILRCVPISNHLYFYWYRQILGQKVEFLVSFYNNEISEKSEIFDDQFSVERPDGSNFTLKIRSTKLEDSAMYFCASMLALDTDTQYFGPGTRLTVL.

This chain joins TRBV19 and TRBJ1-3; D not resolved. Trimming took off 6 bases at V and 1 base at J, with 10 bases between the two ends. The CDR3 is 14 residues long. The germline V gene has CDR1 LNHDA and CDR2 SQIVND (reference sequence). CDR3 coding DNA: TGTGCCAGTAGCGTTGGACTTTCTGGAAACACCATATATTTT. As protein: CASSVGLSGNTIYF.

The CDR3 DNA reads TGTGCCAGCAGCCTTCGGGGACAGCGTGTCGCCGAGCAGTACTTC. It encodes CASSLRGQRVAEQYF. The chain joins TRBV7-6 to TRBJ2-7; 7 bases fit TRBD1. This CDR3 is 15 amino acids long. V trimming: 5 bases; J trimming: 6 bases; junction bases outside the gene matches: 13. The germline CDR1 and CDR2 sequences are SGHVS and FNYEAQ.

V gene TRBV30 combines with J gene TRBJ1-1; no firm D call. Trimming left V 4 bases short and J 4 bases short, with 7 bases between. The CDR3 spans 11 residues. From germline, CDR1 is GTSNPN and CDR2 SVGIG (reference sequence). In DNA form, the CDR3 reads TGTGCCTGGACTAAATTCACTGAAGCTTTCTTT. This encodes CAWTKFTEAFF.

The CDR3 DNA is TGCGCCAGCAGCTTGGCGGGAGGAGGTGCAGATACGCAGTATTTT. Its protein is CASSLAGGGADTQYF. The chain is built from TRBV5-1 and TRBJ2-3; 7 bases fit TRBD2. The CDR3 length is 15 residues. CDR1 SGHRS and CDR2 YFSETQ come from the germline V gene. Germline trimming cut 0 bases from V and 4 bases from J; bases unmatched to any gene: 5. Based on the CDR3 plus reference TRBV5-1 and TRBJ2-3, the full variable domain is KAGVTQTPRYLIKTRGQQVTLSCSPISGHRSVSWYQQTPGQGLQFLFEYFSETQRNKGNFPGRFSGRQFSNSRSEMNVSTLELGDSALYLCASSLAGGGADTQYFGPGTRLTVL.

This rearrangement joins TRBV5-4 to TRBJ1-2; TRBD1 agrees at 7 bases. V shed 4 bases and J 5 bases; nucleotides not matched to a gene: 20. Germline values: CDR1 SGHNT, CDR2 YYREEE (reference sequence). CDR3 length: 18 residues. CDR3 sequence: CASSPYRGKRVGLYGYTF. The CDR3 coding sequence is TGTGCCAGCAGCCCCTACAGGGGTAAGAGGGTAGGCTTATATGGCTACACCTTC.